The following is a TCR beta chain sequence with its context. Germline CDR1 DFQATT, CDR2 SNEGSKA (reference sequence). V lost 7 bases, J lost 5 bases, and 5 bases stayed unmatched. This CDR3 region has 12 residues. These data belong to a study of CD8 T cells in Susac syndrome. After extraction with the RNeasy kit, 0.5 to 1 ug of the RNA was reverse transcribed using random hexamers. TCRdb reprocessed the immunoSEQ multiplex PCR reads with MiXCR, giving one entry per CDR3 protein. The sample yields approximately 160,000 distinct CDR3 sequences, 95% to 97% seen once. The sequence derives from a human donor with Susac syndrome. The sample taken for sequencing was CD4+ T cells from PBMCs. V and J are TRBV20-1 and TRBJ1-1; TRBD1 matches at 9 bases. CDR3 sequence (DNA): TGCAGTGGAACAGACAGGGGGACTGAAGCTTTCTTT. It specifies CSGTDRGTEAFF.